Sequencing of this T cell receptor (beta chain) was carried out in a study of T-cell memory formation after mild COVID-19. General study results and limits: The study found balanced CD4/CD8 in clones contracting day 15 to 85 and a CD4+ lean in later expanders. Some clones that responded were present in memory (sampled pre-infection), which suggests cross-reactive memory joined.

Concerning this clonotype: Its target is unknown.

Employing constant-segment primers, 5'RACE generated TCR alpha and TCR beta cDNA libraries bearing sample barcodes and UMIs. TCRdb reanalysed the 5' RACE reads using MiXCR and keeps one entry per CDR3 protein. The table has roughly 300,000 distinct CDR3 sequences, around 8% seen once. This CDR3 has 13 residues. CDR1 is SQVTM, CDR2 ANQGSEA, per germline. V shed 3 bases, J shed 5 bases, and the junction held 3 bases outside the gene matches. This clonotype was sampled from a man between 18 and 29 years old who had mild COVID-19 (a few samples of this study predate the infection). Cell type and time point are not known. This chain links TRBV29-1 with TRBJ2-4; 8 bases map to TRBD2. Sequenced sample: PBMCs or a T cell subset sorted from them (not recorded which). The CDR3 DNA sequence: TGCAGCGTTGACCCAGCGGGGGAAAACATTCAGTACTTC. Its translation: CSVDPAGENIQYF.